These T cell receptor beta chains were read from a single sample in a study of post-analysis software for immune sequencing data. TCRdb independently ran MiXCR on the PCR reads; one entry per CDR3 protein. The repertoire consists of over 150,000 distinct CDR3 sequences, with 30% to 45% occurring once and the leading ten covering 28%. The sample was blood, taken after autologous hematopoietic stem cell transplantation. The source is a girl aged 5 to 17 with multiple sclerosis. CDR3s include the opening cysteine and the closing phenylalanine or tryptophan. The D gene is left open where the match is weak. Some rows have no size entry. The others give once, few or many, or a class for an expanded clone.

clone_size cdr3_length j_call v_call d_call cdr3_aa cdr3_nt
- 20 TRBJ2-1 TRBV5-1 - CASSPIRSSWPQSSYNEQFF TGCGCCAGCAGCCCGATAAGGTCTAGTTGGCCCCAAAGCTCCTACAATGAGCAGTTCTTC
- 14 TRBJ1-2 TRBV14 - CASSPGWGGYGYTF TGTGCCAGCAGCCCCGGGTGGGGGGGCTATGGCTACACCTTC
- 12 TRBJ2-1 TRBV29-1 - CSDEGVYNEQFF TGCAGCGACGAGGGGGTCTACAATGAGCAGTTCTTC
- 13 TRBJ1-2 TRBV3-1 - CTSTQGDYGGYTF TGTACCAGCACACAGGGCGATTATGGTGGCTACACCTTC
- 13 TRBJ2-5 TRBV29-1 - CSTLRQNEETQYF TGCAGCACCCTGCGACAGAATGAAGAGACCCAGTACTTC
- 17 TRBJ2-1 TRBV27 TRBD2 CASSFLAGGPFPGEQFF TGTGCCAGCAGTTTTTTGGCGGGAGGGCCCTTCCCCGGCGAGCAGTTCTTC
- 14 TRBJ1-1 TRBV7-9 - CASSFPQGDTEAFF TGTGCCAGCAGTTTTCCCCAGGGAGACACTGAAGCTTTCTTT
few 14 TRBJ1-5 TRBV24-1 TRBD1 CATQTGFGNQPQHF TGTGCCACCCAGACAGGGTTTGGCAATCAGCCCCAGCATTTT
- 15 TRBJ2-5 TRBV4-1 - CAGSHLGSSSETQYF TGCGCCGGCAGCCACCTCGGGAGTTCAAGTGAGACCCAGTACTTC
many 17 TRBJ2-1 TRBV30 TRBD2 CAWSGGGRAGSYNEQFF TGTGCCTGGAGTGGCGGCGGGAGGGCCGGGTCCTACAATGAGCAGTTCTTC
many 18 TRBJ2-1 TRBV18 TRBD2 CASSPPGPQGTSYNEQFF TGTGCCAGCTCACCACCGGGGCCCCAAGGGACTAGCTACAATGAGCAGTTCTTC
few 14 TRBJ2-5 TRBV6-1 - CASSARGVQETQYF TGTGCCAGCAGTGCCCGCGGGGTTCAAGAGACCCAGTACTTC
- 11 TRBJ2-4 TRBV20-1 TRBD2 CSARAGEEQYF TGCAGTGCTAGGGCGGGAGAAGAGCAGTACTTC
few 14 TRBJ1-5 TRBV24-1 - CATSPGWGNQPQHF TGTGCCACCAGTCCAGGGTGGGGCAATCAGCCCCAGCATTTT
many 15 TRBJ2-7 TRBV12-3/TRBV12-4 TRBD1 CASTIGGTGLNEQYF TGTGCCAGCACTATCGGTGGGACAGGGTTGAACGAGCAGTACTTC
few 18 TRBJ2-1 TRBV7-6 - CASSSTGRPGHLYNEQFF TGTGCCAGCAGCTCAACGGGACGACCGGGACACCTATACAATGAGCAGTTCTTC
- 17 TRBJ2-3 TRBV7-2 TRBD2 CASSSPRTSGRVGTQYF TGTGCCAGCAGCTCTCCCCGGACTAGCGGGAGGGTAGGTACGCAGTATTTT
few 15 TRBJ2-3 TRBV13 - CASSLWGTSTDTQYF TGTGCCAGCAGCTTATGGGGAACTAGCACAGATACGCAGTATTTT
- 15 TRBJ2-5 TRBV19 - CASSDTRDSQETQYF TGTGCCAGTAGTGATACTCGAGACAGTCAAGAGACCCAGTACTTC
- 13 TRBJ1-1 TRBV7-9 - CASSLGYITEAFF TGTGCCAGCAGCTTAGGGTATATCACTGAAGCTTTCTTT
many 15 TRBJ2-7 TRBV4-3 - CASSQVLGQTFEQYF TGCGCCAGCAGCCAAGTCCTCGGACAGACCTTCGAGCAGTACTTC
- 17 TRBJ2-7 TRBV12-2 - CASRLVWGLGGDYEQYF TGTGCAAGTCGCTTAGTATGGGGATTGGGGGGGGACTACGAGCAGTACTTC
few 14 TRBJ2-1 TRBV7-9 - CASSPPGVYNEQFF TGTGCCAGCAGCCCTCCGGGCGTCTACAATGAGCAGTTCTTC
- 16 TRBJ2-1 TRBV28 TRBD2 CATLTSGASSYNEQFF TGTGCCACCCTGACTAGCGGGGCTAGCTCCTACAATGAGCAGTTCTTC
few 15 TRBJ2-7 TRBV10-3 - CAISESMGGRDEQYF TGTGCCATCAGTGAGTCTATGGGGGGCCGAGACGAGCAGTACTTC
- 16 TRBJ2-7 TRBV6-5 TRBD2 CASSFGTSGSFYEQYF TGTGCCAGCAGTTTCGGGACTAGCGGGAGTTTCTACGAGCAGTACTTC
- 15 TRBJ2-3 TRBV5-1 - CASSSATGFEDTQYF TGCGCCAGCAGCTCCGCTACAGGGTTCGAAGATACGCAGTATTTT
- 14 TRBJ2-2 TRBV20-1 - CSARPGHDSGELFF TGCAGTGCTAGACCGGGCCATGACAGCGGGGAGCTGTTTTTT